This T cell receptor (beta chain) was recorded in a study of early T cells in non-severe SARS-CoV-2 infection. V was trimmed by 3 bases and J by 5 bases, leaving 10 bases between them. CDR3 length equals 14 residues. Germline lookup yields CDR1 SGHTA and CDR2 FQGTGA. In TCRdb, the 5' RACE reads were re-called with MiXCR into one record per CDR3 protein. The sample contains around 70,000 distinct CDR3 sequences, over 8% of which appear only once. The table lists this clonotype with many counts. The sequence was collected from an adult who was a healthcare worker with PCR-confirmed SARS-CoV-2 infection or an uninfected control (not recorded which). The V call is TRBV7-3, the J call TRBJ2-2; D is ambiguous. The sequencing here drew on whole blood, taken at baseline. The CDR3 nucleotides are TGTGCCAGCAGCTTTCAGGAGTGGACCGGGGAGCTGTTTTTT. It codes for CASSFQEWTGELFF. Complete variable domain (other parts from reference TRBV7-3 and TRBJ2-2): GAGVSQTPSNKVTEKGKYVELRCDPISGHTALYWYRQSLGQGPEFLIYFQGTGAADDSGLPNDRFFAVRPEGSVSTLKIQRTERGDSAVYLCASSFQEWTGELFFGEGSRLTVL.